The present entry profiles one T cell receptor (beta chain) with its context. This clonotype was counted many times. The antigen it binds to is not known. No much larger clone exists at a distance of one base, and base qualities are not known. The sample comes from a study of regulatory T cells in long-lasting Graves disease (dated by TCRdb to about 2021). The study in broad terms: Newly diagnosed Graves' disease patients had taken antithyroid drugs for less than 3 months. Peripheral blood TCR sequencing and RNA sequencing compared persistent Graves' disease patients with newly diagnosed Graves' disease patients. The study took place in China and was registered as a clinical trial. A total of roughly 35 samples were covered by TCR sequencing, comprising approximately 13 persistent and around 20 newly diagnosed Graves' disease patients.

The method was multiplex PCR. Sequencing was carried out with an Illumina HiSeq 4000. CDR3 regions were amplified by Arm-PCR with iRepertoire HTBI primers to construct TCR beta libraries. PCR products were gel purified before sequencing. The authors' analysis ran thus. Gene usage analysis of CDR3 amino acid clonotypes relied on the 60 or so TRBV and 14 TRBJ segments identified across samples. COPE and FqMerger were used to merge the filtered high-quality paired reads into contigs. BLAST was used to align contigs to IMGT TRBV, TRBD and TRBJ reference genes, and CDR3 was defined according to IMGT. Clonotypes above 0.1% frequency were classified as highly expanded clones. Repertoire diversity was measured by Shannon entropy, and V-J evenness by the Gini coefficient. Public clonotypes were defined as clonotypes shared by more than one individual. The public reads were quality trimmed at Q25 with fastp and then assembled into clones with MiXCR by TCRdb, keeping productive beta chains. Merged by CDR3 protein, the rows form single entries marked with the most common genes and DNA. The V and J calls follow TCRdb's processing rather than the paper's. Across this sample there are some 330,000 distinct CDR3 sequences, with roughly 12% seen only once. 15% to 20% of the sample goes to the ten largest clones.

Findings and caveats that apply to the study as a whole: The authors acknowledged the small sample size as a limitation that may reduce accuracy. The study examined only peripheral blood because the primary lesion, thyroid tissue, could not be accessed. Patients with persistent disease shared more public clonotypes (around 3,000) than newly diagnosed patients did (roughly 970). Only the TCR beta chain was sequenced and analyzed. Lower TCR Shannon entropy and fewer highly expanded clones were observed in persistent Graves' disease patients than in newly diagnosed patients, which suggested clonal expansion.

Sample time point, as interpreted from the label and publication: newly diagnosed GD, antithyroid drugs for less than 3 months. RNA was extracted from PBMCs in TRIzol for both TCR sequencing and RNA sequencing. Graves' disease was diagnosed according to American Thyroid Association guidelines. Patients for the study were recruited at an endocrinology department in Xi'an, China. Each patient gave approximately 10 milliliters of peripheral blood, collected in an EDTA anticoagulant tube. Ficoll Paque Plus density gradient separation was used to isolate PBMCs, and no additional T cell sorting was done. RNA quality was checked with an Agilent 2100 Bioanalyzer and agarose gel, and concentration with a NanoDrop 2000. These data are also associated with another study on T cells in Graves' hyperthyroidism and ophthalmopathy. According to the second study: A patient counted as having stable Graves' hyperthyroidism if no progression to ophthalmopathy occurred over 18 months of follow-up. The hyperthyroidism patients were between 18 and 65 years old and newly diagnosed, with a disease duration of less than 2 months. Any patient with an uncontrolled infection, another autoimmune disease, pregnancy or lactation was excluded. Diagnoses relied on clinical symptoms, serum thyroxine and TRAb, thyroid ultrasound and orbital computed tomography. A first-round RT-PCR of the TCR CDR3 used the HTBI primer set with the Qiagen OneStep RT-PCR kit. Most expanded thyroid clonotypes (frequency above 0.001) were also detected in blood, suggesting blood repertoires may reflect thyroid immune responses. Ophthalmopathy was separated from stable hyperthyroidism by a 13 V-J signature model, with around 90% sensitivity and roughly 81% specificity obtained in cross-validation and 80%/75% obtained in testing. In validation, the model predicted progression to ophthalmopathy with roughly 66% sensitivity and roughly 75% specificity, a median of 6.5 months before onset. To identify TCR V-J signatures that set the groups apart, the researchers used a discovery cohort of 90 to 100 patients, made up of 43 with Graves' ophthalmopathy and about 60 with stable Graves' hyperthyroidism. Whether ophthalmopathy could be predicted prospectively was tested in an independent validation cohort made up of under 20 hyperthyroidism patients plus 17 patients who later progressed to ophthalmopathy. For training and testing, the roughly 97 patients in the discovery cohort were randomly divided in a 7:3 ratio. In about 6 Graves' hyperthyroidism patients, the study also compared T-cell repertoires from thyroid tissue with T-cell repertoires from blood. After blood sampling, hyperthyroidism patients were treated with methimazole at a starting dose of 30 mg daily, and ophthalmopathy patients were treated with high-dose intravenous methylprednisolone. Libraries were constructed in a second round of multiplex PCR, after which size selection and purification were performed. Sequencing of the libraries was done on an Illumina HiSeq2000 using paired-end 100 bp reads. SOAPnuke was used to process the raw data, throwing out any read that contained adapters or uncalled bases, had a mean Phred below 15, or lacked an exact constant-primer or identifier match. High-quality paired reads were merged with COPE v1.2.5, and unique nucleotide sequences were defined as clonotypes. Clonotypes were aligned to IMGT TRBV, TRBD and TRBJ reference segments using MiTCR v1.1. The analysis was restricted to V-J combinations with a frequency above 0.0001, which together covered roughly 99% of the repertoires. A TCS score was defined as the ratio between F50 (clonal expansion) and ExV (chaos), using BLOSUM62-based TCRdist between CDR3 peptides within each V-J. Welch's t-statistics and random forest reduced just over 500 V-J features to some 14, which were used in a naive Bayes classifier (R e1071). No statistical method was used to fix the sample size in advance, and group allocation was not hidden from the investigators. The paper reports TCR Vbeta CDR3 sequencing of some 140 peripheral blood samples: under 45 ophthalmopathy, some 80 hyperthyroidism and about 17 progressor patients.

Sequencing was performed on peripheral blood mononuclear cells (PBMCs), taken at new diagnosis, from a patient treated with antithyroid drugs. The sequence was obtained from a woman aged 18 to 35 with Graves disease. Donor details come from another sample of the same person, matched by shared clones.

The DNA is TGTGCCAGCAGCTTGGCGGCGGCAGGACCAGGGGAGCAGTTCTTC. It is translated as CASSLAAAGPGEQFF. Here the chain combines TRBV5-6 and TRBJ2-1; perhaps TRBD1 is the D gene, with 5 bases matching. The trim is 0 bases for V and 10 bases for J, with a gap of 17 bases between the germline ends. CDR1 and CDR2 are read off the germline V gene as SGHDT and YYEEEE. Including the terminal cysteine and phenylalanine, the CDR3 comprises 15 residues. The read is trimmed to its CDR3 DNA, 45 bases read in frame from base 1.